Each of the 23 T cell receptor beta chains below was sequenced from the same sample in a study of blood T cell repertoires in COVID-19. Assay used: immunoSEQ multiplex PCR; TCRdb lists only in-frame clones, some missing. The sample consists of under 250,000 clones, 90% to 95% of them appearing once. Sequenced material: peripheral blood. The source of these receptors is a man in his sixties with COVID-19, enrolled during active disease.

The V gene is TRBV10-3, the J gene TRBJ2-3; D call uncertain. Trimming removed 6 bases from V and 4 bases from J, with 5 bases in between. Germline lookup yields CDR1 ENHRY and CDR2 SYGVKD. CDR3 length: 11 amino acids. The CDR3, as DNA: TGTGCCATCAGGAGCTCAGATACGCAGTATTTT. As protein: CAIRSSDTQYF.

This chain links TRBV11-2 with TRBJ1-4; a weak D match, TRBD1 (6 bases). Germline V gene sequence: CDR1 SGHAT, CDR2 FQNNGV. This CDR3 comprises 15 residues. V lost 5 bases to trimming and J lost 6 bases, with 16 bases between them. This CDR3 is CASSRTGTYYEKLFF. The CDR3 DNA sequence: TGTGCCAGCAGCCGGACGGGGACATATTATGAAAAACTGTTTTTT.

The chain carries TRBV5-6 and TRBJ2-7, with TRBD1 matching over 8 bases. Germline trimming cut 4 bases from V and 0 bases from J; bases unmatched to any gene: 18. The germline V gene encodes CDR1 SGHDT and CDR2 YYEEEE. The CDR3 has 19 residues. CDR3 loop: CASSLLRDRIFPSSYEQYF. The DNA for the CDR3 is TGTGCCAGCAGCCTCCTCCGGGACAGGATATTTCCGTCCTCCTACGAGCAGTACTTC.

The V gene is TRBV28, the J gene TRBJ1-5, with TRBD1 as a possible D gene (5 bases). Germline CDR1 MDHEN, CDR2 SYDVKM. The CDR3 has 13 residues. Trimming removed 6 bases from V and 9 bases from J, with 15 bases in between. DNA for the CDR3: TGTGCCAGCAGCTGGCCGGGGGGACGGCCCCAGCATTTT. It translates to CASSWPGGRPQHF.

V usage is TRBV7-2 and J usage is TRBJ2-3; D is undetermined. Germline V gene data show CDR1 as SGHTA and CDR2 as FQGNSA. This CDR3 has 14 residues. V shed 3 bases and J shed 2 bases, with 9 bases lying between them. CDR3 sequence (DNA): TGTGCCAGCAGCTTTGCAGTGATCACAGATACGCAGTATTTT. Amino acids: CASSFAVITDTQYF.

This chain uses TRBV23-1 with TRBJ2-2; TRBD1 matches 9 bases. TRBV23-1 is flagged as an ORF with uncertain function. The length of the CDR3 is 16 residues. V trimming: 4 bases; J trimming: 7 bases; junction bases outside the gene matches: 10. CDR3 region: CASSRFSQGAYGELFF. DNA for the CDR3: TGCGCCAGCAGTCGATTCTCACAGGGGGCGTACGGGGAGCTGTTTTTT.

The J gene is TRBJ2-7, the V gene TRBV3-1 (or the pseudogene TRBV3-2); TRBD2 matches 10 bases. The CDR3 has 15 amino acids. The J segment lost 4 bases and the V segment lost 0 bases, leaving 3 bases of the junction unmatched. Germline loops: CDR1 LGHDT, CDR2 YNNKEL (reference sequence). CDR3: CASSQEGAGGYEQYF. The CDR3 bases are TGTGCCAGCAGCCAAGAGGGAGCGGGAGGGTACGAGCAGTACTTC.

This sequence joins TRBV10-3 and TRBJ2-3; TRBD2 aligns across 13 bases. The CDR3 length is 15 residues. Per germline, CDR1 ENHRY and CDR2 SYGVKD. J gave up 3 bases and V 4 bases, and 1 base lay outside the gene matches. CDR3 coding DNA: TGTGCCATCAGTGGGACTAGCGGGAGAACAGATACGCAGTATTTT. It specifies CAISGTSGRTDTQYF.

V gene TRBV24-1 combines with J gene TRBJ2-1; 8 bases are a match to TRBD2. The CDR3 length is 19 residues. Germline V CDR1 and CDR2: KGHDR, SFDVKD. V gave up 1 base and J gave up 0 bases; unmatched junction bases: 10. CDR3 DNA: TGTGCCACCAGTGATTTTCCGGGAGGGCCCTCGGGCTCCTACAATGAGCAGTTCTTC. Its protein is CATSDFPGGPSGSYNEQFF.

The chain has TRBV12-3 or TRBV12-4 and TRBJ1-2; D not resolved. The CDR3 is 12 amino acids. Deletions cut 7 bases from V and 2 bases from J, with 8 bases between. The CDR3: CASNRGNYGYTF. CDR3 bases: TGTGCCAGCAATAGAGGGAACTATGGCTACACCTTC.

This rearrangement joins TRBV29-1 to TRBJ1-1; possible D gene TRBD1, 5 bases. The CDR3 has 13 amino acids. Germline-derived CDR1 and CDR2 are SQVTM and ANQGSEA. V was trimmed by 4 bases and J by 4 bases, leaving 13 bases between them. CDR3 region: CSVGSQGSTEAFF. The CDR3 bases are TGCAGCGTTGGGTCGCAGGGAAGCACTGAAGCTTTCTTT.

V and J are TRBV7-3 and TRBJ2-7; possibly TRBD2 for D (5 bases). V was pared by 9 bases and J by 4 bases, with 10 bases between. The germline V gene encodes CDR1 SGHTA and CDR2 FQGTGA. The CDR3 runs to 11 residues. CDR3: CARNGEYEQYF. CDR3 sequence (DNA): TGTGCCAGAAACGGGGAATACGAGCAGTACTTC.

V and J are TRBV5-1 and TRBJ1-1, with a possible D match to TRBD1 (5 bases). V was pared by 0 bases and J by 1 base, with 16 bases between. CDR1 and CDR2 (germline): SGHRS, YFSETQ. The CDR3 totals 17 residues. The CDR3 region has the DNA TGCGCCAGCAGCTTGGACGGACAACTTATTGCGAACACTGAAGCTTTCTTT. It specifies CASSLDGQLIANTEAFF. The variable domain in full, completed from reference TRBV5-1 and TRBJ1-1, reads KAGVTQTPRYLIKTRGQQVTLSCSPISGHRSVSWYQQTPGQGLQFLFEYFSETQRNKGNFPGRFSGRQFSNSRSEMNVSTLELGDSALYLCASSLDGQLIANTEAFFGQGTRLTVV.

The chain combines TRBV12-3 or TRBV12-4 with TRBJ1-1, with 8 bases identical to TRBD1. This CDR3 has 13 residues. V shed 5 bases and J 6 bases; nucleotides not matched to a gene: 5. The DNA for the CDR3 is TGTGCCAGCAGTCCCGGGACAGGCGCTGAAGCTTTCTTT. It specifies CASSPGTGAEAFF.

The chain links TRBV27 to TRBJ2-1; D is possibly TRBD2 (7 bases). Germline CDR1 and CDR2: MNHEY and SMNVEV (reference sequence). The CDR3 totals 19 residues. Trimming removed 0 bases at V and 0 bases at J, with 18 bases between. This chain's CDR3 is CASSLSGHSSGSSYNEQFF. CDR3 DNA: TGTGCCAGCAGTTTATCGGGACACTCTAGCGGAAGCTCCTACAATGAGCAGTTCTTC.

The gene calls are TRBV28 and TRBJ2-7, with TRBD2 identical over 12 bases. V trimming: 7 bases; J trimming: 4 bases; junction bases outside the gene matches: 11. CDR1 MDHEN and CDR2 SYDVKM come from the germline V gene. The CDR3 totals 16 residues. CDR3 in amino acids: CASTKGLAGRNYEQYF. The CDR3 DNA is TGTGCCAGCACCAAAGGACTAGCGGGAAGAAATTACGAGCAGTACTTC.

The chain combines TRBV3-1 (or the pseudogene TRBV3-2) with TRBJ2-2; 7 bases line up with TRBD1. Trimming took 6 bases from V and 6 from J; bases not matched to a gene: 4. Looked up from germline, CDR1 is LGHDT and CDR2 is YNNKEL (reference sequence). CDR3 size: 13 residues. As DNA, the CDR3 is TGTGCCAGCAGACCGACAGGGCCCGGGGAGCTGTTTTTT. Translating gives CASRPTGPGELFF.

The chain combines TRBV7-8 with TRBJ1-5; D perhaps matches TRBD1 (5 bases). The germline CDR1 and CDR2 sequences are SGHVS and FQNEAQ. Trimming stripped 2 bases from V and 4 bases from J, with 12 bases between. The length of the CDR3 is 15 residues. CDR3 amino acids: CASSLTSGINQPQHF. The CDR3 region has the DNA TGTGCCAGCAGCTTAACCTCAGGGATTAATCAGCCCCAGCATTTT. The entire variable domain, with the rest obtained from reference TRBV7-8 and TRBJ1-5, is as follows: GAGVSQSPRYKVAKRGQDVALRCDPISGHVSLFWYQQALGQGPEFLTYFQNEAQLDKSGLPSDRFFAERPEGSVSTLKIQRTQQEDSAVYLCASSLTSGINQPQHFGDGTRLSIL.

J is TRBJ1-2 and V is TRBV29-1, with TRBD1 as a possible D gene (5 bases). Trimming cost V 4 bases and J 4 bases, with 13 bases left between them. The CDR3 is made up of 13 amino acids. The germline gives CDR1 SQVTM, CDR2 ANQGSEA. The CDR3 is CSVVGWGGYGYTF. In nucleotides, the CDR3 is TGCAGCGTTGTCGGTTGGGGGGGCTATGGCTACACCTTC.

V and J are TRBV19 and TRBJ2-3; 11 bases are shared with TRBD2. CDR3 length: 18 residues. Trimming took 5 bases from V and 3 from J; bases not matched to a gene: 13. Germline assignment: CDR1 LNHDA and CDR2 SQIVND (reference sequence). Here the CDR3 reads CASSLQEVASGRTDTQYF. The CDR3 DNA sequence: TGTGCCAGTAGTTTACAGGAGGTTGCTAGCGGGAGGACAGATACGCAGTATTTT. Full variable domain (rest looked up from reference TRBV19 and TRBJ2-3): DGGITQSPKYLFRKEGQNVTLSCEQNLNHDAMYWYRQDPGQGLRLIYYSQIVNDFQKGDIAEGYSVSREKKESFPLTVTSAQKNPTAFYLCASSLQEVASGRTDTQYFGPGTRLTVL.

The chain couples TRBV4-1 to TRBJ1-2; 9 bases match TRBD1. This CDR3 has 17 amino acids. The germline gives CDR1 MGHRA, CDR2 YSYEKL. The ends lost 3 bases at V and 5 bases at J; junction bases unmatched: 13. CDR3 nucleotide sequence: TGCGCCAGCAGCCAGTCCCGGGACAGGGATCCCACATATGGCTACACCTTC. This codes for CASSQSRDRDPTYGYTF.

The rearrangement links TRBV5-1 to TRBJ2-7, with 10 bases aligning to TRBD1. The CDR3 is 14 residues long. V lost 4 bases and J lost 1; bases outside the gene matches: 2. Germline CDR1 and CDR2: SGHRS and YFSETQ. The CDR3 sequence is CASSEGQGSYEQYF. CDR3 DNA: TGCGCCAGCAGCGAGGGACAGGGGTCCTACGAGCAGTACTTC.

The genes are TRBV7-9 and TRBJ2-1; D possibly corresponds to TRBD1 (5 bases). Germline-derived CDR1 and CDR2 are SEHNR and FQNEAQ (reference sequence). This CDR3 has 16 amino acids. The ends were cut back, 5 bases at V and 8 bases at J, with 22 bases in the middle. CDR3 sequence (DNA): TGTGCCAGCAGCCTAAGGGGCCAGGGCTATGGCGATGAGCAGTTCTTC. Amino acids: CASSLRGQGYGDEQFF. The complete variable domain, with remaining parts taken from reference TRBV7-9 and TRBJ2-1, reads DTGVSQNPRHKITKRGQNVTFRCDPISEHNRLYWYRQTLGQGPEFLTYFQNEAQLEKSRLLSDRFSAERPKGSFSTLEIQRTEQGDSAMYLCASSLRGQGYGDEQFFGPGTRLTVL.